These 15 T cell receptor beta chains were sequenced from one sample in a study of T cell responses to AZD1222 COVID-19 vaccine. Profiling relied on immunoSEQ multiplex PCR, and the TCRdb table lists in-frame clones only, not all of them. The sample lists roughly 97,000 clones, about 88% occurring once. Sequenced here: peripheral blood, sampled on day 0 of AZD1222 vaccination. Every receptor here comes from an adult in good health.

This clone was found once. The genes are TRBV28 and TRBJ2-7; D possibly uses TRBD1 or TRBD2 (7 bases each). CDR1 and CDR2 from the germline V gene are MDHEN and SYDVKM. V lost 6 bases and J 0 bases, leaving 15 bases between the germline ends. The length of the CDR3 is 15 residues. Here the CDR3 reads CASSRSGTVSYEQYF. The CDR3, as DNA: TGTGCCAGCAGCCGAAGCGGGACAGTCTCCTACGAGCAGTACTTC. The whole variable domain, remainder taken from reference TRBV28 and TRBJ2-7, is DVKVTQSSRYLVKRTGEKVFLECVQDMDHENMFWYRQDPGLGLRLIYFSYDVKMKEKGDIPEGYSVSREKKERFSLILESASTNQTSMYLCASSRSGTVSYEQYFGPGTRLTVT.

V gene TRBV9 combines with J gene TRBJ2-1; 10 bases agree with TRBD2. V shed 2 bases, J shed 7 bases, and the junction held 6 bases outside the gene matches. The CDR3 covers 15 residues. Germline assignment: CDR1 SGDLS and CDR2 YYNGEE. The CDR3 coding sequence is TGTGCCAGCAGCGTTAGTAGCGGGGGGTTGAATGAGCAGTTCTTC. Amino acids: CASSVSSGGLNEQFF.

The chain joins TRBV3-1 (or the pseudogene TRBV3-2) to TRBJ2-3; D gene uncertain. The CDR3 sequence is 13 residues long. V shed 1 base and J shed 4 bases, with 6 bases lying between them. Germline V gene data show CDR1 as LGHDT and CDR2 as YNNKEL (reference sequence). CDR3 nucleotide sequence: TGTGCCAGCAGCCAAGGTATTGCAGATACGCAGTATTTT. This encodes CASSQGIADTQYF.

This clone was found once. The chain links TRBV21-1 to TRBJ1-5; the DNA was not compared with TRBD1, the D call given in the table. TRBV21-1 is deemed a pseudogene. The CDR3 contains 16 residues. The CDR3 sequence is CASSKRETGTNQPQHF. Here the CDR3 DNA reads TGTGCCAGCAGCAAAAGGGAGACAGGGACAAATCAGCCCCAGCATTTT.

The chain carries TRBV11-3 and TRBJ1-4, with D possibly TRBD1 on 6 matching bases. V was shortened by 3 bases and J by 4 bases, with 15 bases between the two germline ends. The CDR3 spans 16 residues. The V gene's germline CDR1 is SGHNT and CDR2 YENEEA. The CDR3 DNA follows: TGTGCCAGCAGCTTCAGTTACAGGGTTGATAATGAAAAACTGTTTTTT. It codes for CASSFSYRVDNEKLFF.

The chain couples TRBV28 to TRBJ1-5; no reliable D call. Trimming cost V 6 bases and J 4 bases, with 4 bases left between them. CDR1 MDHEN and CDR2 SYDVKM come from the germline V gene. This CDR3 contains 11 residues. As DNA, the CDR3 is TGTGCCAGCAGCGAGAATCAGCCCCAGCATTTT. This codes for CASSENQPQHF.

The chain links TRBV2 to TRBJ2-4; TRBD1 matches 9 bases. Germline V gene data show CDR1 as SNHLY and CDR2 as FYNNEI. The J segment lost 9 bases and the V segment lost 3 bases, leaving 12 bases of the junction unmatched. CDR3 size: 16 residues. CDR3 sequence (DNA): TGTGCCAGCAGTGACCCAGTCCGGGACAGGGTTGTCATTCAGTACTTC. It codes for CASSDPVRDRVVIQYF.

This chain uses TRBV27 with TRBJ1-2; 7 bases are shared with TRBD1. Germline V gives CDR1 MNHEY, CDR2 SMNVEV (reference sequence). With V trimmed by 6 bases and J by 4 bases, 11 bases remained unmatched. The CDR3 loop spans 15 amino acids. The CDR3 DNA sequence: TGTGCCAGCAGCCCGGGACAGCGAAACGTCTATGGCTACACCTTC. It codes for CASSPGQRNVYGYTF.

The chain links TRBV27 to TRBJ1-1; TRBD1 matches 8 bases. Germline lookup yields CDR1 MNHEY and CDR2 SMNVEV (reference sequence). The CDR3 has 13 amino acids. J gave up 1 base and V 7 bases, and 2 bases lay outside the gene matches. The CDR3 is CASTGTGNTEAFF. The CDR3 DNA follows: TGTGCCAGCACCGGGACAGGGAACACTGAAGCTTTCTTT.

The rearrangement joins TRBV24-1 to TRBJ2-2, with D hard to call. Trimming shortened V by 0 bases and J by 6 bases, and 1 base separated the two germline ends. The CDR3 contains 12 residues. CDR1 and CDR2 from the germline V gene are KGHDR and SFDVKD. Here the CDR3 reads CATSDLSGELFF. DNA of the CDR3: TGTGCCACCAGTGATTTGTCCGGGGAGCTGTTTTTT.

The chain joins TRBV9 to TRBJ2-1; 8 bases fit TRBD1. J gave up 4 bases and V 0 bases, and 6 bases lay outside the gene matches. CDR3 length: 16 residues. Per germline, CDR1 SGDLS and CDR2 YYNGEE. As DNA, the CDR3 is TGTGCCAGCAGCGTAGCGCCGACAGGGGTTTACAATGAGCAGTTCTTC. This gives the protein CASSVAPTGVYNEQFF. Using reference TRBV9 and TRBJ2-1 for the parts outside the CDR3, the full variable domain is DSGVTQTPKHLITATGQRVTLRCSPRSGDLSVYWYQQSLDQGLQFLIQYYNGEERAKGNILERFSAQQFPDLHSELNLSSLELGDSALYFCASSVAPTGVYNEQFFGPGTRLTVL.

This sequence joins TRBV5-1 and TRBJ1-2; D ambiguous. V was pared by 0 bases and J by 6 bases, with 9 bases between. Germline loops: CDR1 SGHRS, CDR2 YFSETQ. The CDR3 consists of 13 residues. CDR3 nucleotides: TGCGCCAGCAGCTTGGCCAAGGCCGATGGCTACACCTTC. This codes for CASSLAKADGYTF. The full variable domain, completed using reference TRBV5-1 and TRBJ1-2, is KAGVTQTPRYLIKTRGQQVTLSCSPISGHRSVSWYQQTPGQGLQFLFEYFSETQRNKGNFPGRFSGRQFSNSRSEMNVSTLELGDSALYLCASSLAKADGYTFGSGTRLTVV.

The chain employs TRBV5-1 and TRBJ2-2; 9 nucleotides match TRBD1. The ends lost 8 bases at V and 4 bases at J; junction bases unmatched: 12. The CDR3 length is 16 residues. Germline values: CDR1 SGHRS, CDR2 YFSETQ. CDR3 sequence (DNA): TGCGCCAGTACCAACCGGGACAGGGTTAGCACCGGGGAGCTGTTTTTT. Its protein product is CASTNRDRVSTGELFF.

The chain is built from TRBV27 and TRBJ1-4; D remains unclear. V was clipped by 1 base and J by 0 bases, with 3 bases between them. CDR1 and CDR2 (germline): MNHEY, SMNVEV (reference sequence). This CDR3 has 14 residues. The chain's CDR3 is CASSLWATNEKLFF. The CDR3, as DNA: TGTGCCAGCAGTTTATGGGCAACTAATGAAAAACTGTTTTTT. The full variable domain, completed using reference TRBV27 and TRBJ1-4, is EAQVTQNPRYLITVTGKKLTVTCSQNMNHEYMSWYRQDPGLGLRQIYYSMNVEVTDKGDVPEGYKVSRKEKRNFPLILESPSPNQTSLYFCASSLWATNEKLFFGSGTQLSVL.

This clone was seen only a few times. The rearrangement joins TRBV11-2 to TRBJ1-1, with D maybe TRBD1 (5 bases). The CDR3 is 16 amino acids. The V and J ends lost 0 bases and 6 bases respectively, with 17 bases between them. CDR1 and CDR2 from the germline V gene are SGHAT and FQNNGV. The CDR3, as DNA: TGTGCCAGCAGCTTAGACGGCGGGGGAGTTGACGCTGAAGCTTTCTTT. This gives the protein CASSLDGGGVDAEAFF.